Following are 2 T cell receptor beta chains from one sample sequenced in a study of multiple sclerosis patients with progressive multifocal leukoencephalopathy (dated by TCRdb to between 2018 and 2021). The library was prepared using the immunoSEQ multiplex PCR assay. TCRdb obtained this table from immuneACCESS and retained in-frame rearrangements with V and J assigned. These tables miss some clones; where compared with another copy, unresolved V genes account for less than half of the shortfall, and the remainder is unexplained. This sample comprises roughly 31,000 clones, around nine tenths of them detected only once. Jointly, the top ten make up approximately 1.5% of the sample. In the paper's terms, the time point label means: before natalizumab initiation. Source material: PBMCs. These receptors were collected from a human donor with multiple sclerosis.

This clone has just one count. This sequence joins TRBV7-6 and TRBJ2-1; D possibly uses TRBD1 or TRBD2 (6 bases each). There are 14 residues in the CDR3. V was clipped by 1 base and J by 7 bases, with 11 bases between them. Per the germline V gene, CDR1 is SGHVS and CDR2 is FNYEAQ. The CDR3 region is CASSLGGALNEQFF. DNA for the CDR3: TGTGCCAGCAGCTTAGGGGGGGCATTAAATGAGCAGTTCTTC.

The gene calls are TRBV4-3 and TRBJ2-1; 8 bases are shared with TRBD2. Germline V CDR1 and CDR2: LGHNA, YSLEER. The V gene end was trimmed by 5 bases and the J gene end by 7 bases; junction bases not matched to a gene: 7. This CDR3 region has 14 residues. This CDR3 reads CASSVRLATNEQFF. The CDR3 coding sequence is TGCGCCAGCAGCGTTAGACTAGCGACAAATGAGCAGTTCTTC.